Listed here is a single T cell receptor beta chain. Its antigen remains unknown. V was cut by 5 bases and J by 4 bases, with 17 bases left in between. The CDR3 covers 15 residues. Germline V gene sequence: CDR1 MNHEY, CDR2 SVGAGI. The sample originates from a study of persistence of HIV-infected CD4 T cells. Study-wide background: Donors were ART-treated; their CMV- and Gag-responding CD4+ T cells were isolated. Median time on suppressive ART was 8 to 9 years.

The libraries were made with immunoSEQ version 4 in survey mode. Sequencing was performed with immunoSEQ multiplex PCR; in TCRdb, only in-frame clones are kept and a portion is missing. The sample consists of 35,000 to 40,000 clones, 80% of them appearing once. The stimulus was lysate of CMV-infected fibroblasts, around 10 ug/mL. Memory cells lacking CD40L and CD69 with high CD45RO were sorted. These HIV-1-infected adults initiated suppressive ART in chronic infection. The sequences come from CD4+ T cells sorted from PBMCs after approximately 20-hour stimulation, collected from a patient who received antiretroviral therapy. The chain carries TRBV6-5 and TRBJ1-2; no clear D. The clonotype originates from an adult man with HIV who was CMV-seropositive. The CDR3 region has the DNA TGTGCCAGCAGTACCCCAACCGGCGGAGGCTATGGCTACACCTTC. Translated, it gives CASSTPTGGGYGYTF.